Listed below are T cell receptor beta chains from one sample, sequenced in a study of blood T cell repertoires in COVID-19. Sequencing used immunoSEQ multiplex PCR; TCRdb keeps in-frame clones, though not all of them. The data contain roughly 250,000 clones, about 68% of them seen just once; the ten biggest clones take up around 3.4%. The sequencing input was peripheral blood. The source is a woman older than 75 with acute or convalescent COVID-19. CDR3s include the opening cysteine and the closing phenylalanine or tryptophan. D genes are given only for firm matches. Size values are once, few and many counts, or a class for expanded clones, and some rows have none.

clone size	V gene	D gene	J gene	CDR3 DNA	CDR3 protein
.	TRBV3-1/TRBV3-2	TRBD1	TRBJ1-5	TGTGCCAGCAGCACCGGGACAGGGCCTCAGCCCCAGCATTTT	CASSTGTGPQPQHF
.	TRBV30	.	TRBJ2-1	TGTGCCTGGACTAGGGACTTTCGCAATGAGCAGTTCTTC	CAWTRDFRNEQFF
.	TRBV18	TRBD2	TRBJ2-1	TGTGCCAGCTCACCGCAACTAGCGGGCTCCTACAATGAGCAGTTCTTC	CASSPQLAGSYNEQFF
.	TRBV6-1	TRBD1	TRBJ2-5	TGTGCCAGCAGCCGGACAGGACAAGAGACCCAGTACTTC	CASSRTGQETQYF
.	TRBV6-2/TRBV6-3	.	TRBJ1-5	TGTGCCAGCAGCCCTACCCTAACCAGGGTTAATAGCAATCAGCCCCAGCATTTT	CASSPTLTRVNSNQPQHF
once	TRBV27	TRBD1	TRBJ1-1	TGTGCCAGCAGTTTAGGGACAGGGCTTGCGAACACTGAAGCTTTCTTT	CASSLGTGLANTEAFF
.	TRBV7-8	TRBD2	TRBJ2-5	TGTGCCAGCACCCTAGGGTTAGCGGGGAGGGAGACCCAGTACTTC	CASTLGLAGRETQYF
.	TRBV7-6	TRBD2	TRBJ2-1	TGTGCCAGCAGCAACAACGGGACTAGCGAGCGAGGGGAATACAATGAGCAGTTCTTC	CASSNNGTSERGEYNEQFF
.	TRBV6-6	TRBD1	TRBJ2-3	TGTGCCAGCAGTTCGGACAGGTACACAGATACGCAGTATTTT	CASSSDRYTDTQYF
.	TRBV7-2	TRBD2	TRBJ2-5	TGTGCCAGCAGCCCTGGGAGGGGACTAGCGGACCAAGAGACCCAGTACTTC	CASSPGRGLADQETQYF
.	TRBV4-3	.	TRBJ2-7	TGCGCCAGCAGCCAAGCCCTTGGGGTCGGGAGAACCTACGAGCAGTACTTC	CASSQALGVGRTYEQYF
.	TRBV23-1	.	TRBJ2-2	TGCGCCAGCAGTCAATCGCGGGGTAGCCCTACGAACACCGGGGAGCTGTTTTTT	CASSQSRGSPTNTGELFF
few	TRBV6-5	.	TRBJ1-5	TGTGCCAGCGTTCAGGGTAAGGATCAGCCCCAGCATTTT	CASVQGKDQPQHF
.	TRBV7-2	TRBD1	TRBJ1-2	TGTGCCAGCAGCTTAGTCCCGGGACAGGGCGCTTATGGCTACACCTTC	CASSLVPGQGAYGYTF
few	TRBV6-5	TRBD2	TRBJ2-7	TGTGCCAGCAGCACAGGGACTAGCGGGATTTACGAGCAGTACTTC	CASSTGTSGIYEQYF
.	TRBV19	TRBD1	TRBJ1-3	TGTGCCAGTATCGGACAGGGGGCCGGAAACACCATATATTTT	CASIGQGAGNTIYF
.	TRBV5-1	.	TRBJ1-2	TGCGCCAGCAGTACGTCCTCAGGGTTCAACTATGGCTACACCTTC	CASSTSSGFNYGYTF
.	TRBV5-1	.	TRBJ2-5	TGCGCCAGCAGCCTAACAGGGTTCACAGCAGAGACCCAGTACTTC	CASSLTGFTAETQYF